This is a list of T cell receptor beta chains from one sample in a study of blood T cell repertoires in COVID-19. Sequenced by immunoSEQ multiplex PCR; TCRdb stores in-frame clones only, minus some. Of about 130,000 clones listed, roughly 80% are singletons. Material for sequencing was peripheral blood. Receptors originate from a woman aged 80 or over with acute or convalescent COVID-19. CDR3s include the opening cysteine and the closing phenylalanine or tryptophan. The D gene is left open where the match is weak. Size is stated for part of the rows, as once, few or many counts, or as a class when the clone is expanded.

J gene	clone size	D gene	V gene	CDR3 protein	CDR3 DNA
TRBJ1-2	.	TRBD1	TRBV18	CASSPLPPDRTTNYGYTF	TGTGCCAGTTCACCATTACCCCCGGACAGGACGACTAACTATGGCTACACCTTC
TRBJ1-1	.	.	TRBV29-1	CSVENIQNTEAFF	TGCAGCGTTGAAAACATCCAGAACACTGAAGCTTTCTTT
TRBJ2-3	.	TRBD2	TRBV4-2	CASSQAASGGGTDTQYF	TGTGCCAGCAGCCAAGCGGCTAGCGGGGGGGGCACAGATACGCAGTATTTT
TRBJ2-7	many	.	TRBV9	CASSVGQVGEQYF	TGTGCCAGCAGCGTAGGGCAGGTGGGCGAGCAGTACTTC
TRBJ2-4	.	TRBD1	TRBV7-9	CASSLDRQGAIQYF	TGTGCCAGCAGCTTAGACCGACAGGGCGCCATTCAGTACTTC
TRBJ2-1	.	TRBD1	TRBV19	CASSPTGQGAYRNEQFF	TGTGCCAGTAGCCCGACCGGACAGGGGGCTTACAGGAATGAGCAGTTCTTC
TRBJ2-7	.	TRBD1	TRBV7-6	CASSLDAGQGAYEQYF	TGTGCCAGCAGCTTAGATGCGGGACAGGGGGCCTACGAGCAGTACTTC
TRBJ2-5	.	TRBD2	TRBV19	CASSIVSGGSGETQYF	TGTGCCAGTAGTATCGTCAGCGGGGGTAGTGGAGAGACCCAGTACTTC
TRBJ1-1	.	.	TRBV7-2	CASSLGQGWVNTEAFF	TGTGCCAGCAGCTTAGGTCAGGGGTGGGTGAACACTGAAGCTTTCTTT
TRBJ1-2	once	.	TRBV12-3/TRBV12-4	CASIRGLIGGYTF	TGTGCCAGCATAAGGGGTCTAATCGGTGGCTACACCTTC
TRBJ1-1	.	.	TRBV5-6	CASSSTGTQEAFF	TGTGCCAGCAGCAGCACCGGGACACAAGAAGCTTTCTTT
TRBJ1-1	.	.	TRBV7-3	CASSLTVSEAFF	TGTGCCAGCAGCTTGACAGTTTCTGAAGCTTTCTTT
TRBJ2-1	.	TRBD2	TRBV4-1	CASSQGSERGGGEQFF	TGCGCCAGCAGCCAAGGTTCCGAGCGGGGGGGTGGTGAGCAGTTCTTC
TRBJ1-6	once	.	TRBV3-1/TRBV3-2	CASSPRGGSGNSPLHF	TGTGCCAGCAGTCCAAGAGGGGGAAGCGGTAATTCACCCCTCCACTTT
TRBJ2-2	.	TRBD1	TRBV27	CASSYITGVVNTGELFF	TGTGCCAGCAGTTATATCACAGGGGTCGTGAACACCGGGGAGCTGTTTTTT
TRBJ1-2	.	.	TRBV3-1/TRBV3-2	CASSQGGGYTF	TGTGCCAGCAGCCAAGGAGGTGGCTACACCTTC
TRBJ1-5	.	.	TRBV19	CARPTQDPPGMWQPQHF	TGTGCCAGACCCACTCAGGATCCTCCAGGGATGTGGCAGCCCCAGCATTTT
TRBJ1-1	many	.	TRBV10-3	CAISEGAVALTNTEAFF	TGTGCCATCAGTGAAGGGGCGGTGGCCTTGACGAACACTGAAGCTTTCTTT
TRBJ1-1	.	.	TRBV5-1	CASSLGPVSNTEAFF	TGCGCCAGCAGCTTGGGCCCGGTCTCGAACACTGAAGCTTTCTTT
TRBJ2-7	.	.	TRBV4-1	CASSQATPGAGAQGTYEQYF	TGCGCCAGCAGCCAAGCGACCCCCGGGGCAGGGGCACAGGGAACCTACGAGCAGTACTTC
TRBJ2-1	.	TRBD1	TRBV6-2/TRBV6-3	CASSYSRTGENNEQFF	TGTGCCAGCAGTTACTCCCGGACAGGGGAAAATAATGAGCAGTTCTTC
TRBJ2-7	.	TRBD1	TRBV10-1	CASSRPQGSLRRDEQYF	TGCGCCAGCAGTCGACCACAGGGGTCTCTTCGTCGCGACGAGCAGTACTTC